The present TCR beta chain was sequenced within a study of cytomegalovirus exposure and HLA in healthy donors. General study points: In a later analysis, TCR beta V- and J-gene trimming showed a link to a missense DCLRE1C variant.

V lost 4 bases and J lost 2; bases outside the gene matches: 10. This CDR3 spans 17 amino acids. Germline loops: CDR1 MDHEN, CDR2 SYDVKM. Comment on this clone: Antigen specificity is unknown.

With 60 Vbeta and 13 Jbeta primers, the PCR was carried out. The assay was immunoSEQ multiplex PCR, and TCRdb's table has in-frame clones only and misses some. The table lists 200,000 to 250,000 clones, approximately 78% of them singletons. Material for sequencing was PBMCs. This receptor was identified in a middle-aged woman in good health and CMV-seronegative. The chain uses TRBV28 and TRBJ2-2, with 7 bases matching TRBD1. The CDR3 region is CASSSLPGTVNTGELFF. For the CDR3, the DNA is TGTGCCAGCAGTTCACTACCGGGGACAGTTAACACCGGGGAGCTGTTTTTT.